Reported below is one TCR beta chain. An even split of each subset's genomic DNA across several immunoSEQ plates was performed. As handled by the study authors: From ImmunoSEQ came sequences covering only the junction and carrying no quality scores, so filtering differed. Only in-frame clones appear in the TCRdb table, and some are missing; sequencing was by immunoSEQ multiplex PCR. V and J calls and clone size come straight from that table; D and trimming were deduced from the DNA. This table has some 2,000,000 clones, about 95% appearing once. The data originate from a study of shared clonotypes between healthy human individuals. The sequenced material came from naive CD4+ T cells sorted from blood. Subset denoted: CD45RA+ positively selected. The sequence came from a man younger than 35 in good health.

The CDR3 sequence is CASSLTGTTNEKLFF. The CDR3 nucleotides read TGTGCCAGCAGCTTAACGGGAACAACTAATGAAAAACTGTTTTTT. The chain employs TRBV7-9 and TRBJ1-4; D is unresolved. Germline V CDR1 and CDR2: SEHNR, FQNEAQ (reference sequence). V lost 2 bases to trimming and J lost 0 bases, with 7 bases between them. The CDR3 spans 15 residues.